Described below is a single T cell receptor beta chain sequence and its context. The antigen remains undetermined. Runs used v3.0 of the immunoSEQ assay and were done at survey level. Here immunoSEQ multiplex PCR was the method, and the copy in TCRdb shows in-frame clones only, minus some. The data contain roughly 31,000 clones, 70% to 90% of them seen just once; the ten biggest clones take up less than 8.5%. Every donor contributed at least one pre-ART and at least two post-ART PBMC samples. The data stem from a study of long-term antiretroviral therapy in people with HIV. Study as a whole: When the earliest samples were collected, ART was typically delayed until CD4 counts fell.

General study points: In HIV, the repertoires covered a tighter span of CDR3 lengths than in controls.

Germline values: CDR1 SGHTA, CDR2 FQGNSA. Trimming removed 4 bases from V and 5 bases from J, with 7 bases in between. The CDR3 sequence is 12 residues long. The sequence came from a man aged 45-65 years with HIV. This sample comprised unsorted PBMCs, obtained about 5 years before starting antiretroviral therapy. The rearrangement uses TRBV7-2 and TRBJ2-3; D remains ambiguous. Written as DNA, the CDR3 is TGTGCCAGCAGCTCCCCGGGAGATACGCAGTATTTT. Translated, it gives CASSSPGDTQYF.